The sequence of this T cell receptor beta chain was determined in a study of cytomegalovirus exposure and HLA in healthy donors (dated by TCRdb to 2015 to 2018). Looking at the study overall: In an earlier analysis of 587 of the donors, 276 Gb of sequence data and 100 million or so unique TCR beta sequences from roughly 200 million T cells were reported. An early release covering more than 500 HLA-typed donors comprised 250 to 350 gigabases of sequencing data and around 80 million unique TCR sequences. Of the approximately 400 genotyped donors, approximately 80% fell in the genetic ancestry cluster associated with self-reported Caucasian donors. The study aimed to test whether signatures of past pathogen exposure could be identified by cataloging public T cell receptors. Using immunosequencing, the study profiled T cell repertoires from about 620 subjects and related those repertoires to cytomegalovirus serostatus. Besides the first cohort of roughly 700 subjects, a separate validation cohort made up of over 100 different subjects was used. High-throughput TCR immunosequencing, statistical association of individual TCRs with disease status, and machine learning were combined to predict cytomegalovirus infection status. A later analysis re-examined previously published TCR beta repertoires from 500 to 700 donors and added high-resolution HLA genotyping to investigate patterns of TCR occurrence. In the later analysis, no new phenotypic data were used to find candidate immune exposures; instead, reliance was placed on TCR beta sequences and their occurrence across donors. An earlier analysis of several hundred of the donors applied high-throughput TCR beta sequencing to assess whether each TCR beta V gene segment acted as functional or pseudogenic. Donor age, sex, ethnicity and CMV serostatus were compiled together with the repertoire data. A later genetic analysis used genome-wide SNP genotypes for 398 of the 666 donors, treating that subset as a discovery cohort. Every discovery cohort repertoire had been produced on one sequencing platform. Both class I and class II loci were covered by HLA typing, at four-digit resolution. The number of donors typed differed by locus, with roughly 620-630 for A, B, C, DRB1 and DQB1, roughly 520 for DQA1, 606 for DPA1, and about 450 for DPB1. Several DR-DQ haplotypes were treated as single units for association and clustering because of strong linkage in the cohort. Across some 400 genotyped donors of the cohort, an average of roughly 250,000 unique TCR beta nucleotide sequences per donor were sequenced, and roughly a sixth of those sequences were non-productive. Findings and caveats that apply to the study as a whole: In a later analysis, TCR association rates were found to vary across HLA loci, with the most associated TCRs seen for DRB1 alleles and the fewest for HLA-C alleles. Across donors, most TCR sequences were observed very rarely, whereas some public TCRs were present in many individuals. The 87-base-pair reads could not distinguish some IMGT-functional V segments, including TRBV6-2 and TRBV6-3, so those segments were excluded. Specific HLA alleles were associated with 15,000 to 20,000 TCR beta sequences at a false discovery rate of 0.05 in a later analysis. The earlier analysis of nearly 600 of the donors excluded 15 to 20 rarely observed V segments, including chromosome 9 orphons, because counts were too low. When HLA alleles, especially DR and DQ, strongly co-occurred, TCR associations were difficult to assign to individual alleles. In a later analysis, HLA-associated TCR beta chains showed more clonal expansion and lower generation probabilities than non-associated chains that were equally common. A few of the identified cytomegalovirus-associated TCR beta chains were confirmed in vitro to be specific for cytomegalovirus antigens. The classifier was reported to diagnose cytomegalovirus status with high specificity and sensitivity in both the original cohort and the validation cohort. Only TCR beta chains were sequenced in this cohort, and the absence of alpha or paired-chain data limited detectable features. According to a later genetic analysis, donors in an Asian-associated ancestry cluster had fewer N-insertions in productive TCRs than the roughly 660-donor mean. The study gave a list of about 150 TCR beta chains associated with cytomegalovirus. Because HLA typing was missing for some donors at each locus, association tests included only the typed subset. It was suggested by the authors that the approach could potentially be generalized to other disease states and immunological phenotypes. Roughly uniform sequencing depth across donors was assumed in presence/absence analyses, although this assumption may not hold. Linkage disequilibrium might explain the correlated functional status among segregating V segments, but an unknown experimental factor could not be ruled out. A later analysis found that most CMV-associated TCR beta chains appeared HLA-restricted, with HLA associations seemingly driven largely by CMV exposure. A further reported finding was that TCR beta sequences accurately predicted the HLA-A and HLA-B alleles for most subjects in the first cohort. An association between a missense DCLRE1C variant and V-gene and J-gene trimming of TCR beta chains was found in a later genetic analysis and replicated in an independent cohort. A cluster of highly shared sequence variants was judged likely to be a technical artifact of the sequencing pipeline. An earlier analysis of 587 of the donors showed that most TCR beta V segments appeared in productive rearrangements either about 87% or about 30% of the time, which broadly matched IMGT annotations. The only immune exposure information available for the cohort was CMV serostatus. A later analysis reported that several top co-occurrence clusters appeared linked to parvovirus B19, influenza, CMV and Epstein-Barr virus.

To prepare the library, the immunoSEQ multiplex PCR assay was applied. A mixture of 60 forward primers for TCR Vbeta segments and 13 reverse primers for TCR Jbeta segments was used in the multiplex PCR. The CDR3 region of rearranged TCR beta genes was amplified from genomic DNA with a multiplex PCR assay. Amplified TCR beta libraries were sequenced as 87-base-pair reads on the Illumina HiSeq System. In the original analysis: Across the 640 or so repertoires, a later analysis counted 78 million or so unique TCR beta chains, 9.5 million to 13 million of which were shared by at least two donors. A nearest-neighbor algorithm error-corrected the raw reads and collapsed the reads into unique sequences, merging closely related sequences to remove PCR and sequencing errors. To assign V, D and J gene segments, CDR3 sequences were aligned to IMGT reference sequences. For a sequence to be retained, a match of at least six nucleotides was required to both a V gene segment and a J gene segment. Rearrangements were classified as productive when the CDR3 lacked stop codons and remained in frame with V and J, and all other rearrangements were classified as non-productive. Following IMGT convention, CDR3 was defined as the stretch from the second conserved V-encoded cysteine to the conserved J-encoded phenylalanine. The earlier analysis of about 610 of the donors excluded sequences that lacked an unambiguous match to a single V gene segment. In an earlier analysis of almost 600 of the donors, a V segment was called functional when productive rearrangements were above 56.7%, and segregating when the standard deviation between donors exceeded 5%. A statistical classification framework was built to diagnose cytomegalovirus status from the catalog of TCR beta chain sequences. In a later analysis, TCR nucleotide sequences were compared against IMGT/GENE-DB human TR gene sequences so that V and J genes could be assigned. In a later analysis, CDR3 sequences and most-parsimonious VDJ recombination scenarios were assigned using the TCRdist pipeline. In a later analysis, each TCR beta chain was defined by its CDR3 amino acid sequence together with its V-gene family, and reads without a unique V-gene family were excluded. A later analysis removed 500 to 600 highly shared, low-generation-probability nucleotide sequences to deal with suspected cross-contamination and a sequencing artifact. A later analysis calculated a clonal expansion index for each public chain from normalized within-repertoire ranks of inferred template counts. A later analysis computed generation probabilities with a VDJ recombination model fitted to out-of-frame rearrangements, and checked the results against IGoR. A later analysis scored TCR-TCR, TCR-HLA and TCR-CMV co-occurrence with hypergeometric tests, applying a repertoire-size bias correction to TCR pairs. False discovery rates were estimated in a later analysis by permuting HLA or CMV assignments 20 times. In a later analysis, co-occurring TCRs were grouped using DBSCAN, with TCRdist sequence similarity added in when clustering inside HLA-allele-positive subsets. Repertoires with fewer than 30,000 or more than 120,000 public chains were left out of co-occurrence clustering, as were about 5 repertoires with anomalous nucleotide sharing. TCRdb's version of the immuneACCESS table is confined to in-frame rearrangements and falls short of the full clone set. An unresolved V gene accounts for under half of the shortfall where checked; the remainder is of unknown origin. V, J and clone size are those of that table, while D and trimming were read from the DNA. Across this sample there are roughly 130,000 clones, with more than 80% seen only once. 1% of the sample goes to the ten largest clones.

This clone was detected once. Its binding antigen is unknown. Base qualities are not provided; no much larger clone lies one nucleotide away. Clipping removes 4 bases from V and 7 bases from J, with 5 as the unmatched junction base count. Looking up the germline V gene yields CDR1 SGHRS and CDR2 YFSETQ. Measured from the cysteine to the phenylalanine, the CDR3 is 14 residues long. The read is trimmed to its CDR3 DNA, 42 bases read in frame from base 1. The cohort was made up of around 720 healthy bone marrow donors. Cohort members were all nominally healthy when sampled, although unrecorded immune exposures were likely present. The donor was CMV seronegative and belonged to the group of approximately 320 seronegative cohort members. Each donor provided a peripheral blood sample, and peripheral blood mononuclear cells were used for TCR beta sequencing. The Qiagen DNeasy Blood Extraction Kit was used to extract genomic DNA from the blood cell samples.

The material sequenced was PBMCs. This clonotype was sampled from a man aged 40-49 years in good health and CMV-seronegative. The chain links TRBV5-1 with TRBJ2-1, with 10 bases aligning to TRBD1. The CDR3 here reads CASSQGQGMNEQFF. The nucleotide sequence is given as TGCGCCAGCAGCCAGGGACAGGGGATGAATGAGCAGTTCTTC.